The present entry profiles one TCR beta chain with its context. Profiling relied on immunoSEQ multiplex PCR, and the TCRdb table lists in-frame clones only, not all of them. In the table there are 55,000 to 75,000 clones, roughly 93% of which are singletons. The V gene lost 3 bases and the J gene lost 2 bases, with 13 bases spanning the gap. The CDR3 totals 16 residues. Germline V gene data show CDR1 as KGHSH and CDR2 as LQKENI. The data originate from a study of technical replicates of blood from several donors. The chain carries TRBV18 and TRBJ1-4, with D tentatively TRBD1 (5 bases). The source material was PBMCs. This receptor was obtained from a human donor in good health. Some clones in this sample may be carry-over from other donors' samples. CDR3 in DNA: TGTGCCAGCTCACCCAGGGTGCCCGCCACTAATGAAAAACTGTTTTTT. Its translation is CASSPRVPATNEKLFF.